The rows below give T cell receptor beta chains drawn from one sample of a study of blood T cell repertoires in COVID-19. The data were produced by immunoSEQ multiplex PCR, yet TCRdb's version contains in-frame clones alone and is incomplete. This sample has approximately 230,000 clones; around 90% occur once, and the top ten carry roughly 15%. The sequencing sample was made of PBMCs or T cells enriched from blood (not recorded which). The receptor set was obtained from a woman aged 50 to 60 with acute COVID-19. Each CDR3 is given with its conserved first and last residue. Each record gives: CDR3 length, clone size, J gene, D gene, V gene, CDR3 DNA, CDR3 protein. The D gene is left open where the match is weak. Size is stated for part of the rows, as once, few or many counts, or as a class when the clone is expanded.

15 | - | TRBJ2-7 | TRBD2 | TRBV27 | TGTGCCAGCAGTTTAAAAGCGGGAGGGGGGTACGAGCAGTACTTC | CASSLKAGGGYEQYF
13 | - | TRBJ2-1 | TRBD2 | TRBV15 | TGTGCCACCAGCAGAGGGGGGACTAGCCTACAGTTCTTC | CATSRGGTSLQFF
14 | once | TRBJ2-2 | TRBD1 | TRBV28 | TGTGCCAGCAGTACCACAGGGGGCAGCGGGGAGCTGTTTTTT | CASSTTGGSGELFF
14 | - | TRBJ2-3 | TRBD2 | TRBV27 | TGTGCCACCACCCCCCTAGCGGGCACAGATACGCAGTATTTT | CATTPLAGTDTQYF
15 | - | TRBJ2-1 | TRBD2 | TRBV24-1 | TGTGCCACCAGTGGCGCTAGCGGGAGCTACAATGAGCAGTTCTTC | CATSGASGSYNEQFF
13 | - | TRBJ2-7 | - | TRBV28 | TGTGCCAGCAGTTTGAACAGGGTTGGCGAGCAGTACTTC | CASSLNRVGEQYF
15 | once | TRBJ2-7 | - | TRBV7-9 | TGTGCCAGCAGCTTAGGGCAGGGGCTTTCCTACGAGCAGTACTTC | CASSLGQGLSYEQYF
15 | - | TRBJ2-7 | - | TRBV7-2 | TGTGCCAGCAGCTTAGGGGGGGAGTCCTCCTACGAGCAGTACTTC | CASSLGGESSYEQYF
14 | once | TRBJ2-7 | - | TRBV7-2 | TGTGCCAGCAGCCCACAGGGGGGGGATGTCGAGCAGTACTTC | CASSPQGGDVEQYF
16 | once | TRBJ1-1 | - | TRBV5-1 | TGCGCCAGCAGCTTGGTCCCTCAGGGGCTTAACACTGAAGCTTTCTTT | CASSLVPQGLNTEAFF
14 | - | TRBJ1-1 | - | TRBV5-5 | TGTGCCAGCAGCCTGATGGAGGGCGGCACTGAAGCTTTCTTT | CASSLMEGGTEAFF
13 | - | TRBJ1-3 | - | TRBV12-3/TRBV12-4 | TGTGCCAGCAGTTTCAGCGCTGGAAACACCATATATTTT | CASSFSAGNTIYF
15 | - | TRBJ1-1 | - | TRBV27 | TGTGCCAGCAGTTATCTACCCTTGAGTTTCGCGGAAGCTTTCTTT | CASSYLPLSFAEAFF
16 | - | TRBJ2-7 | TRBD2 | TRBV18 | TGTGCCAGCTCACCGCGCGGGACTACTGGAACCTACGAGCAGTACTTC | CASSPRGTTGTYEQYF
17 | - | TRBJ2-1 | TRBD1 | TRBV13 | TGTGCCAGCAGCGGACAGGGGGGCTTCGGGACCTACAATGAGCAGTTCTTC | CASSGQGGFGTYNEQFF
14 | - | TRBJ1-1 | TRBD1 | TRBV6-5 | TGTGCCAGCAGTAGGACAGGGAGGGACACTGAAGCTTTCTTT | CASSRTGRDTEAFF
15 | - | TRBJ2-2 | - | TRBV7-9 | TGTGCCAGCAGCTTAGGAGCGGCGAGTACCGGGGAGCTGTTTTTT | CASSLGAASTGELFF
14 | - | TRBJ1-4 | - | TRBV27 | TGTGCCAGCAGTCTCGGGGGGGCTAATGAAAAACTGTTTTTT | CASSLGGANEKLFF
14 | - | TRBJ2-7 | TRBD2 | TRBV6-5 | TGTGCCAGCACCGCGGGAGGGAACTCCTACGAGCAGTACTTC | CASTAGGNSYEQYF
17 | - | TRBJ2-5 | TRBD2 | TRBV5-1 | TGCGCCAGCAGCTCGGGACTAGCGATACTGACGGGGGAGACCCAGTACTTC | CASSSGLAILTGETQYF
15 | many | TRBJ2-7 | TRBD1 | TRBV6-1 | TGTGCCAGCAGTGAATGGGCAGGGGGCCACAACGAGCAGTACTTC | CASSEWAGGHNEQYF
14 | few | TRBJ2-7 | TRBD2 | TRBV5-1 | TGCGCCAGCAGCGCGGGGCTAGCGGTCTACGAGCAGTACTTC | CASSAGLAVYEQYF
14 | - | TRBJ2-7 | TRBD1 | TRBV7-9 | TGTGCCAGCATCAAGACAGGGGACTCGTACGAGCAGTACTTC | CASIKTGDSYEQYF
15 | - | TRBJ2-3 | TRBD2 | TRBV7-2 | TGTGCCAGCAGGCCCCCGGGACTAGACACAGATACGCAGTATTTT | CASRPPGLDTDTQYF
15 | - | TRBJ2-3 | TRBD2 | TRBV27 | TGTGCCAGCAGTCCACGGGGACTAGCGGGAGATACGCAGTATTTT | CASSPRGLAGDTQYF
14 | - | TRBJ1-3 | TRBD1 | TRBV29-1 | TGCAGCGTCCCGGACAGGGCCGCTGGAAACACCATATATTTT | CSVPDRAAGNTIYF
12 | - | TRBJ1-2 | - | TRBV28 | TGTGCCAGCAGTACAGGGACACATGGCTACACCTTC | CASSTGTHGYTF
12 | - | TRBJ2-1 | TRBD2 | TRBV10-3 | TGTGCCATCAGTGCGGGAGGCAATGAGCAGTTCTTC | CAISAGGNEQFF
14 | - | TRBJ2-3 | TRBD2 | TRBV27 | TGTGCCAGCAGTTCTGGGACTAGACACAATACGCAGTATTTT | CASSSGTRHNTQYF
14 | few | TRBJ1-5 | - | TRBV28 | TGTGCCAGCAGTTTCGCGGGATATAATCAGCCCCAGCATTTT | CASSFAGYNQPQHF
14 | - | TRBJ1-2 | TRBD1 | TRBV19 | TGTGCCAGTAGAAGAGGACAGGGGGAAATTGGCTACACCTTC | CASRRGQGEIGYTF
17 | - | TRBJ1-2 | - | TRBV28 | TGTGCCAGCAGTTTGGAAGGGGACTGGGGAAGGGAATATGGCTACACCTTC | CASSLEGDWGREYGYTF
17 | - | TRBJ2-2 | - | TRBV4-3 | TGCGCCAGCAGCCAGCCAGGGGGGAGCGGGCCCACCGGGGAGCTGTTTTTT | CASSQPGGSGPTGELFF
16 | few | TRBJ1-2 | - | TRBV6-5 | TGTGCCAGCAGTTACTCGAAGAGTCTAGCCAACTATGGCTACACCTTC | CASSYSKSLANYGYTF
14 | - | TRBJ1-5 | TRBD1 | TRBV28 | TGTGCCAGCAGTTGGACCTTACAGGGGGTCGCCCAGCATTTT | CASSWTLQGVAQHF
14 | - | TRBJ1-5 | - | TRBV10-1 | TGCGCCAGCACCCAAGGGGGGAGGGATCAGCCCCAGCATTTT | CASTQGGRDQPQHF
15 | - | TRBJ2-7 | TRBD2 | TRBV7-2 | TGTGCCAGCAGCTCCTACCGACGCGGGGGAAACGAGCAGTACTTC | CASSSYRRGGNEQYF
18 | - | TRBJ1-5 | TRBD1 | TRBV27 | TGTGCCAGCAGTTTTTACATTGTGGGACAGGGGCGATATCAGCCCCAGCATTTT | CASSFYIVGQGRYQPQHF
15 | - | TRBJ2-3 | - | TRBV7-9 | TGTGCCAGCAGCTTAGCTTTAGCCACATCAGATACGCAGTATTTT | CASSLALATSDTQYF
15 | - | TRBJ2-5 | TRBD1 | TRBV7-6 | TGTGCCAGCAGCTTACCCTGGACAGGGGAAGAGACCCAGTACTTC | CASSLPWTGEETQYF
18 | - | TRBJ2-3 | TRBD2 | TRBV11-2 | TGTGCCAGCAGCTTAGATCAATGGGAAGCGGGAGAGGCGGATACGCAGTATTTT | CASSLDQWEAGEADTQYF
16 | once | TRBJ2-1 | - | TRBV7-8 | TGTGCCAGCAGCTTACTTGCCGGGAGAAGATACAATGAGCAGTTCTTC | CASSLLAGRRYNEQFF
16 | - | TRBJ2-1 | TRBD2 | TRBV27 | TGTGCCAGCAGTCGGACTAGCGGGAGGACCTACAATGAGCAGTTCTTC | CASSRTSGRTYNEQFF
15 | - | TRBJ2-5 | TRBD1 | TRBV4-3 | TGCGCCAGCAGCCCCGCGGGACAGGGTCGAGAGACCCAGTACTTC | CASSPAGQGRETQYF
14 | - | TRBJ1-4 | TRBD1 | TRBV5-6 | TGTGCCAGCAGCCGGACAGGGACAAATGAAAAACTGTTTTTT | CASSRTGTNEKLFF
16 | - | TRBJ2-1 | TRBD2 | TRBV6-5 | TGTGCCAGCAGTTCTTTAGCGGGGACCTCCTACAATGAGCAGTTCTTC | CASSSLAGTSYNEQFF
14 | - | TRBJ2-7 | - | TRBV7-2 | TGTGCCAGCAGCCCCAGGTGGCGACTAGGCGAGCAGTACTTC | CASSPRWRLGEQYF
16 | - | TRBJ2-7 | TRBD1 | TRBV7-2 | TGTGCCAGCAGCAAACAGGGGCCCAGACCCTCATACGAGCAGTACTTC | CASSKQGPRPSYEQYF
12 | - | TRBJ1-1 | - | TRBV19 | TGTGCCAGTAGTGGGGAGGGCACTGAAGCTTTCTTT | CASSGEGTEAFF
12 | - | TRBJ1-5 | - | TRBV3-1/TRBV3-2 | TGTGCCAGCAGCCATCGGGATCAGCCCCAGCATTTT | CASSHRDQPQHF
14 | - | TRBJ1-6 | - | TRBV27 | TGTGCCAGCAGTTTTCAGGGTCCAAATTCACCCCTCCACTTT | CASSFQGPNSPLHF
15 | - | TRBJ1-5 | TRBD1 | TRBV28 | TGTGCCAGCAGTTCCGGACAGGGGGGGAATCAGCCCCAGCATTTT | CASSSGQGGNQPQHF
13 | - | TRBJ2-1 | - | TRBV13 | TGTGCCAGCAGTCGTAGCGGTTACAATGAGCAGTTCTTC | CASSRSGYNEQFF
16 | - | TRBJ2-7 | TRBD1 | TRBV4-1 | TGCGCCAGCAGCCAAGTGGCGGGACAGGGTATCTACGAGCAGTACTTC | CASSQVAGQGIYEQYF
14 | once | TRBJ1-2 | - | TRBV10-3 | TGTGCCATCAGTGAGGCTGGGCCACTCTATGGCTACACCTTC | CAISEAGPLYGYTF
13 | - | TRBJ1-5 | TRBD1 | TRBV6-5 | TGTGCCAGCGGGACAGGCTACAATCAGCCCCAGCATTTT | CASGTGYNQPQHF